This paragraph reports one T cell receptor beta chain. The assay was immunoSEQ multiplex PCR, and TCRdb's table has in-frame clones only and misses some. The table has tens of thousands of clones, more than 85% seen once. The CDR3 consists of 17 residues. CDR1 is MDHEN and CDR2 is SYDVKM in the germline V gene. The V end lost 3 bases, the J end lost 1 base, and 16 bases lay between the germline ends. The data were obtained in a study of blood T cell repertoires in COVID-19. Source material: peripheral blood. The source is a man in his 60s with acute or convalescent COVID-19. This chain uses TRBV28 with TRBJ1-5; the D gene is possibly TRBD1 (6 bases). CDR3 coding DNA: TGTGCCAGCAGTTTTTGGGGAGGGGGAGCCAGCAATCAGCCCCAGCATTTT. Amino acid sequence: CASSFWGGGASNQPQHF.